The 19 T cell receptor beta chains reported below all come from one sample, sequenced in a study of blood T cell repertoires in COVID-19. Sequencing used immunoSEQ multiplex PCR; TCRdb keeps in-frame clones, though not all of them. The sample gives 150,000 or so clones, roughly 89% of which show up once; about 5% is in the top ten. Sequencing was carried out using peripheral blood. Receptors originate from a human donor in a cohort sampled during active COVID-19.

This rearrangement joins TRBV2 to TRBJ2-2; a weak D match, TRBD1 (5 bases). The CDR3 loop spans 14 amino acids. From germline, CDR1 is SNHLY and CDR2 FYNNEI. With 5 bases removed from V and 6 bases from J, the gap between germline ends came to 13 bases. This CDR3 is CASSRREVAGELFF. The CDR3 region has the DNA TGTGCCAGCAGTCGCAGGGAAGTCGCCGGGGAGCTGTTTTTT.

The CDR3, as DNA: TGTGCCTGGAGCCCACTGAGACAGGGCGGTGTAAATCAGCCCCAGCATTTT. This translates into CAWSPLRQGGVNQPQHF. V gene TRBV30 combines with J gene TRBJ1-5; 7 positions agree with TRBD1. Trimming removed 3 bases from V and 4 bases from J; junction bases left unmatched: 15. The CDR3 spans 17 residues. CDR1 GTSNPN and CDR2 SVGIG come from the germline V gene (reference sequence). The whole variable domain, remainder taken from reference TRBV30 and TRBJ1-5, is SQTIHQWPATLVQPVGSPLSLECTVEGTSNPNLYWYRQAAGRGLQLLFYSVGIGQISSEVPQNLSASRPQDRQFILSSKKLLLSDSGFYLCAWSPLRQGGVNQPQHFGDGTRLSIL.

The genes are TRBV12-3 or TRBV12-4 and TRBJ2-1; D gene uncertain. CDR3 size: 13 residues. The ends were cut back, 3 bases at V and 4 bases at J, with 7 bases in the middle. CDR3 residues: CASSFSVYNEQFF. Here the CDR3 DNA reads TGTGCCAGCAGTTTTTCCGTATACAATGAGCAGTTCTTC.

The J gene is TRBJ1-4, the V gene TRBV2, with 7 bases aligning to TRBD1. The junction had 8 bases not matched to a gene; V was cut back by 8 bases and J by 5 bases. The CDR3 consists of 14 residues. CDR1 and CDR2 from the germline V gene are SNHLY and FYNNEI. The CDR3 DNA reads as TGTGCCAGCTACGCCGGGACAGCGAATGAAAAACTGTTTTTT. Translated, it gives CASYAGTANEKLFF.

This chain uses TRBV5-6 with TRBJ1-2, with D possibly matching TRBD1 (6 bases). V lost 1 base to trimming and J lost 7 bases, with 14 bases between them. Germline loops: CDR1 SGHDT, CDR2 YYEEEE. This CDR3 contains 14 residues. The DNA of the CDR3 is TGTGCCAGCAGCTTGAATGGGGGCGCGGGTGGCTACACCTTC. It translates to CASSLNGGAGGYTF.

This clone was detected only a few times. This chain uses TRBV5-4 with TRBJ2-3; D remains ambiguous. V was clipped by 3 bases and J by 1 base, with 15 bases between them. The CDR3 is 16 amino acids. CDR1 is SGHNT and CDR2 is YYREEE in the germline V gene (reference sequence). The CDR3 DNA follows: TGTGCCAGCAGCTCCCGCACGGGTGGCGGCACAGATACGCAGTATTTT. Encoded protein: CASSSRTGGGTDTQYF. The variable domain in full, completed from reference TRBV5-4 and TRBJ2-3, reads ETGVTQSPTHLIKTRGQQVTLRCSSQSGHNTVSWYQQALGQGPQFIFQYYREEENGRGNFPPRFSGLQFPNYSSELNVNALELDDSALYLCASSSRTGGGTDTQYFGPGTRLTVL.

The chain has TRBV6-5 and TRBJ1-2; TRBD1 matches at 7 bases. V shed 6 bases and J 4 bases; nucleotides not matched to a gene: 5. The CDR3 has 13 amino acids. Germline V gene sequence: CDR1 MNHEY, CDR2 SVGAGI. CDR3 sequence reads: CASSDRVGYGYTF. Written as DNA, the CDR3 is TGTGCCAGCAGCGACAGGGTCGGCTATGGCTACACCTTC.

The V call is TRBV3-1 (or the pseudogene TRBV3-2), the J call TRBJ2-1, with 8 bases fitting TRBD2. Germline assignment: CDR1 LGHDT and CDR2 YNNKEL (reference sequence). CDR3 size: 15 residues. Germline trimming cut 4 bases from V and 7 bases from J; bases unmatched to any gene: 9. The CDR3 loop reads CASSPRGQRGNEQFF. The CDR3 nucleotides are TGTGCCAGCAGCCCCAGAGGCCAGCGGGGGAATGAGCAGTTCTTC.

This rearrangement joins TRBV7-2 to TRBJ2-7, with a weak D call TRBD1 (6 bases). The V gene's germline CDR1 is SGHTA and CDR2 FQGNSA. This CDR3 region has 16 residues. Between the trimmed V and J ends, which lost 1 base and 3 bases, there was a span of 16 bases. CDR3 in amino acids: CASSLEADRPLYEQYF. The CDR3 DNA reads TGTGCCAGCAGCTTAGAAGCAGACAGGCCCCTCTACGAGCAGTACTTC.

The chain recombines TRBV19 with TRBJ2-7; D is possibly TRBD1 (6 bases). The V gene's germline CDR1 is LNHDA and CDR2 SQIVND (reference sequence). The V end was cut by 1 base, the J end by 5 bases, with 9 bases between. The CDR3 has 13 amino acids. The CDR3 bases are TGTGCCAGTAGTATAGTGGGGGCTCACGAGCAGTACTTC. Translation gives CASSIVGAHEQYF.

The chain uses TRBV6-4 and TRBJ2-6; D gene ambiguous. Trimming cost V 5 bases and J 0 bases, with 5 bases left between them. The CDR3 contains 14 residues. Per the germline V gene, CDR1 is MRHNA and CDR2 is SNTAGT. In nucleotides, the CDR3 is TGTGCCAGCAGTCCAAACTCTGGGGCCAACGTCCTGACTTTC. This translates into CASSPNSGANVLTF.

The rearrangement links TRBV11-2 to TRBJ1-3, with D maybe TRBD1 (6 bases). CDR1 and CDR2 from the germline V gene are SGHAT and FQNNGV. With 7 bases removed from V and 0 bases from J, the gap between germline ends came to 10 bases. The CDR3 is 14 amino acids. In nucleotides, the CDR3 is TGTGCCAGCAAATCAGGGGCCTCTGGAAACACCATATATTTT. This sequence encodes CASKSGASGNTIYF.

The chain carries TRBV7-9 and TRBJ1-1; 7 nucleotides align to TRBD1. The CDR3 sequence is 15 residues long. Trimming took 8 bases from V and 0 from J; bases not matched to a gene: 9. Looked up from germline, CDR1 is SEHNR and CDR2 is FQNEAQ (reference sequence). The CDR3 region has the DNA TGTGCCAGCTCGGGGACAGAGACAGTGAACACTGAAGCTTTCTTT. This gives the protein CASSGTETVNTEAFF.

The CDR3 loop is CAISEQGAGQYF. The DNA of the CDR3 is TGTGCCATCAGTGAACAGGGGGCAGGGCAGTACTTC. The rearrangement joins TRBV10-3 to TRBJ2-7; 9 bases align to TRBD1. Germline CDR1 reads ENHRY; CDR2 reads SYGVKD. J lost 9 bases, V lost 3 bases, and 3 bases had no gene match. The CDR3 runs 12 residues.

This chain links TRBV6-6 with TRBJ2-3, with 7 positions matching TRBD1. Germline V gene data show CDR1 as MNHNY and CDR2 as SVGAGI (reference sequence). The CDR3 is 16 residues long. J gave up 1 base and V 7 bases, and 11 bases lay outside the gene matches. The CDR3 reads CASTPDRAFRTDTQYF. In DNA, the CDR3 is TGTGCCAGCACACCCGACAGGGCCTTTCGCACAGATACGCAGTATTTT.

V gene TRBV24-1 combines with J gene TRBJ2-7; D is possibly TRBD2 (6 bases). The CDR3 sequence is 15 residues long. Germline V CDR1 and CDR2: KGHDR, SFDVKD. Trimming cost V 4 bases and J 7 bases, with 19 bases left between them. The CDR3 is CATSDPYQGAGEQYF. In DNA, the CDR3 is TGTGCCACCAGTGACCCTTACCAGGGTGCGGGGGAGCAGTACTTC.

This chain uses TRBV28 with TRBJ1-1; perhaps TRBD1 as D (5 bases). The V gene's germline CDR1 is MDHEN and CDR2 SYDVKM. Trimming took 2 bases from V and 3 from J, leaving 7 bases between them. The CDR3 covers 13 residues. DNA for the CDR3: TGTGCCAGCAGTTTAGGGGGGGACACTGAAGCTTTCTTT. It translates to CASSLGGDTEAFF.

The chain uses TRBV18 and TRBJ2-5, with 9 bases fitting TRBD2. The CDR3 has 18 amino acids. Looked up from germline, CDR1 is KGHSH and CDR2 is LQKENI. V gave up 1 base and J gave up 5 bases; unmatched junction bases: 14. The CDR3 here is CASSPRVSGTSIGETQYF. In nucleotides, the CDR3 is TGTGCCAGCTCACCACGGGTGTCCGGGACTAGCATCGGGGAGACCCAGTACTTC.

The chain combines TRBV30 with TRBJ1-6, with 7 bases that match TRBD1. The junction had 5 bases not matched to a gene; V was cut back by 3 bases and J by 6 bases. CDR3 length equals 14 residues. CDR1 GTSNPN and CDR2 SVGIG come from the germline V gene (reference sequence). The CDR3 DNA is TGTGCCTGGAGGTGGGGACAGATTAATTCACCCCTCCACTTT. Protein: CAWRWGQINSPLHF.